This T cell receptor (beta chain) was sequenced in a study of PD-1 blockade in classical Hodgkin lymphoma. Study at large: Intravenous nivolumab at 3 mg/kg was given to patients every 2 weeks.

General study points: It was among complete responders that baseline diversity resembled that of newly diagnosed patients. Baseline TCR diversity was reportedly lower in newly diagnosed patients than in healthy donors. It was reported as lower still in relapsed/refractory patients.

The protocol was immunoSEQ multiplex PCR, while the TCRdb copy is restricted to in-frame clones and leaves out a portion. This table holds just under 100,000 clones, 75% to 90% found once. The germline V gene has CDR1 SGHAT and CDR2 FQNNGV. Trimming removed 5 bases from V and 8 bases from J, with 15 bases in between. This CDR3 comprises 13 residues. Patients all relapsed after autologous stem cell transplantation, and there was variation in brentuximab vedotin exposure. Classification of best responses gave complete response, partial response or progressive disease. This clone was observed a few times. Its antigen is unidentified.

Sequencing was performed on peripheral blood mononuclear cells (PBMCs), taken at baseline. The receptor comes from a human donor with classical Hodgkin lymphoma. The rearrangement uses TRBV11-2 and TRBJ1-1; D not resolved. CDR3 sequence (DNA): TGTGCCAGCAGCCGACCAGTGCTGACGGAAGCTTTCTTT. This gives the protein CASSRPVLTEAFF.